This entry lists 29 T cell receptor beta chains sequenced from one sample in a study of siplizumab effects on memory and regulatory T cells (dated by TCRdb to the late 2010s). The library was built by means of the immunoSEQ multiplex PCR assay. This immuneACCESS table, as held by TCRdb, lists in-frame sequences with V and J called but not all clones. Of the missing ones, under half trace to an unresolved V gene in checked studies; the others have no known cause. The table for this sample lists about 91,000 clones; roughly 95% of them were counted only once. The top ten clonotypes cover roughly 0.033% of the sample. The specimen was naive CD4+ T cells sorted from blood. What the cell subset or site label conveys for this sample: unstimulated naive T cells. The receptors shown here come from a human donor in good health.

In this sample, this clone turned up once. The rearrangement uses TRBV28 and TRBJ1-2, with D possibly TRBD1 on 5 matching bases. The CDR3 is 13 residues long. Trimming left V 5 bases short and J 4 bases short, with 11 bases between. Germline V CDR1 and CDR2: MDHEN, SYDVKM. CDR3 residues: CASSTGRSYGYTF. CDR3 in DNA: TGTGCCAGCAGTACGGGGCGGTCCTATGGCTACACCTTC.

CDR3 region: CASSWTSGGAAEQYF. Written as DNA, the CDR3 is TGTGCCAGCAGCTGGACTAGCGGGGGGGCCGCCGAGCAGTACTTC. V usage is TRBV11-2 and J usage is TRBJ2-7, with 15 bases identical to TRBD2. Per germline, CDR1 SGHAT and CDR2 FQNNGV. Germline trimming cut 4 bases from V and 6 bases from J; bases unmatched to any gene: 4. The CDR3 covers 15 residues.

The chain's CDR3 is CASSLGISIAKNIQYF. In DNA, the CDR3 is TGTGCCAGCAGCTTGGGAATAAGTATAGCCAAAAACATTCAGTACTTC. The V gene is TRBV5-5, the J gene TRBJ2-4; no reliable D call. Germline lookup yields CDR1 SGHKS and CDR2 YYEKEE (reference sequence). The length of the CDR3 is 16 residues. The V gene lost 0 bases and the J gene lost 0 bases, with 10 bases spanning the gap.

The chain employs TRBV5-1 and TRBJ2-7; 7 bases are a match to TRBD1. This CDR3 comprises 14 residues. J was trimmed by 2 bases and V by 5 bases; bases with no gene match: 7. Germline loops: CDR1 SGHRS, CDR2 YFSETQ. The CDR3 DNA reads TGCGCCAGCAGGACGGGGACAGAGGCCTACGAGCAGTACTTC. Translating it yields CASRTGTEAYEQYF.

This rearrangement joins TRBV14 to TRBJ1-3; D unresolved. Trimming stripped 6 bases from V and 6 bases from J, with 9 bases between. CDR3 length: 12 residues. In germline, CDR1 is SGHDN, CDR2 FVKESK. The CDR3 loop is CASRRDLNTIYF. The CDR3 bases are TGTGCCAGCAGACGCGATCTAAACACCATATATTTT.

The chain carries TRBV19 and TRBJ2-6; the D gene could be TRBD1 or TRBD2 (7 bases each). V was shortened by 9 bases and J by 1 base, with 19 bases between the two germline ends. The germline V gene encodes CDR1 LNHDA and CDR2 SQIVND (reference sequence). The CDR3 runs 17 residues. The CDR3 nucleotides are TGTGCCAGCAGGGAGGGGGCGATGCGGTCTGGGGCCAACGTCCTGACTTTC. As protein: CASREGAMRSGANVLTF.

The V call is TRBV5-1, the J call TRBJ2-3, with 14 positions matching TRBD2. Trimming took 6 bases from V and 0 from J; bases not matched to a gene: 6. Looked up from germline, CDR1 is SGHRS and CDR2 is YFSETQ. This CDR3 is built from 17 residues. The CDR3 DNA reads as TGCGCCAGCATCCCCGGGACTAGCGGGGGTAGCACAGATACGCAGTATTTT. This codes for CASIPGTSGGSTDTQYF.

CDR3 sequence reads: CASGTSGAADTQYF. CDR3 sequence (DNA): TGCGCCAGCGGGACTAGCGGGGCGGCAGATACGCAGTATTTT. The rearrangement uses TRBV10-1 and TRBJ2-3; 13 bases map to TRBD2. From germline, CDR1 is WNHNN and CDR2 SYGVQD (reference sequence). V lost 8 bases and J lost 4; bases outside the gene matches: 3. CDR3 length equals 14 residues.

The V and J genes are TRBV12-5 and TRBJ2-1; D possibly matches TRBD1 or TRBD2 (5 bases each). In germline, CDR1 is LGHNT, CDR2 FRNRAP. Trimming left V 1 base short and J 13 bases short, with 14 bases between. This CDR3 is 13 amino acids long. CDR3 DNA: TGTGCTAGTGGTTTGGCCGGGACCCCGTCTCAGTTCTTC. This codes for CASGLAGTPSQFF.

The chain couples TRBV6-5 to TRBJ1-2, with D possibly TRBD1 on 5 matching bases. V was clipped by 8 bases and J by 4 bases, with 8 bases between them. CDR1 MNHEY and CDR2 SVGAGI come from the germline V gene. The CDR3 has 11 amino acids. The CDR3 DNA follows: TGTGCCAGCGGGACTGGCTATGGCTACACCTTC. Translating it yields CASGTGYGYTF.

The genes are TRBV29-1 and TRBJ2-5, with TRBD1 matching over 7 bases. CDR1 and CDR2 (germline): SQVTM, ANQGSEA. Trimming took 6 bases from V and 4 from J; bases not matched to a gene: 17. CDR3 length: 16 amino acids. The CDR3 nucleotides are TGCAGCGTCGCAAATCGGGACAGTTCATCTAGAGAGACCCAGTACTTC. It is translated as CSVANRDSSSRETQYF.

The genes are TRBV7-9 and TRBJ2-7; 11 positions match TRBD1. From germline, CDR1 is SEHNR and CDR2 FQNEAQ (reference sequence). The trim removed 3 bases at V and 0 bases at J, leaving 1 base unmatched. This CDR3 contains 15 residues. This chain's CDR3 is CASSFGTGGSYEQYF. Here the CDR3 DNA reads TGTGCCAGCAGCTTCGGGACAGGGGGCTCCTACGAGCAGTACTTC.

Points on this clone: One junction end does not reproduce the germline sequence, and a read error may be involved. The rearrangement uses TRBV30 and TRBJ1-1, with unresolved D. There are 14 residues in the CDR3. Germline V CDR1 and CDR2: GTSNPN, SVGIG (reference sequence). Written as DNA, the CDR3 is TGTGCCTGGAGCTGCATGACGATGAACACTGCAGCTTTCTTT. Its protein is CAWSCMTMNTAAFF.

This clone was picked up one time. The chain combines TRBV2 with TRBJ1-1; weak D call: TRBD1 (5 bases). Germline loops: CDR1 SNHLY, CDR2 FYNNEI. The CDR3 contains 14 residues. V gave up 1 base and J gave up 4 bases, with 10 bases separating them. The CDR3 DNA reads as TGTGCCAGCAGTGAAGTTGGGGGAAGCACTGAAGCTTTCTTT. Its protein is CASSEVGGSTEAFF.

The rearrangement joins TRBV19 to TRBJ2-3; TRBD2 aligns across 7 bases. The trim removed 5 bases at V and 4 bases at J, leaving 12 bases unmatched. CDR1 and CDR2 from the germline V gene are LNHDA and SQIVND (reference sequence). The CDR3 spans 16 residues. The CDR3 sequence: CASSDSLATSADTQYF. The CDR3 bases are TGTGCCAGTAGTGACTCTCTCGCAACTAGCGCAGATACGCAGTATTTT.

This chain joins TRBV29-1 and TRBJ2-4; 8 nucleotides align to TRBD1. This CDR3 comprises 13 residues. V dropped 0 bases and J dropped 7; count of bases not matched to a gene: 2. The germline V gene encodes CDR1 SQVTM and CDR2 ANQGSEA. The CDR3: CSVEDSGGNIQYF. The DNA of the CDR3 is TGCAGCGTTGAAGATTCAGGGGGCAACATTCAGTACTTC.

This chain links TRBV18 with TRBJ1-4; weak D call: TRBD1 (5 bases). Trimming stripped 4 bases from V and 0 bases from J, with 12 bases between. The CDR3 totals 16 residues. Germline V gives CDR1 KGHSH, CDR2 LQKENI. This CDR3 reads CASSQGTGATNEKLFF. The CDR3 DNA sequence: TGTGCCAGCTCACAGGGTACAGGAGCAACTAATGAAAAACTGTTTTTT.

J is TRBJ1-6 and V is TRBV6-5; D is undetermined. Germline V gene lookup returns CDR1 MNHEY and CDR2 SVGAGI. The V end was cut by 5 bases, the J end by 8 bases, with 13 bases between. CDR3 length: 14 amino acids. Here the CDR3 DNA reads TGTGCCAGCAGTGACCGATTACTGGATTCACCCCTCCACTTT. Its protein is CASSDRLLDSPLHF.

V usage is TRBV7-2 and J usage is TRBJ1-2; D gene ambiguous. CDR1 SGHTA and CDR2 FQGNSA come from the germline V gene. The CDR3 is made up of 13 amino acids. The ends were cut back, 1 base at V and 2 bases at J, with 5 bases in the middle. In DNA form, the CDR3 reads TGTGCCAGCAGCTTAGGATTAAACTATGGCTACACCTTC. It translates to CASSLGLNYGYTF.

The V call is TRBV11-3, the J call TRBJ2-1, with D perhaps TRBD1 (5 bases). Trimming shortened V by 7 bases and J by 3 bases, and 16 bases separated the two germline ends. This CDR3 spans 15 amino acids. Germline V gene lookup returns CDR1 SGHNT and CDR2 YENEEA. CDR3 residues: CASTPTAGYYNEQFF. DNA of the CDR3: TGTGCCAGCACTCCGACGGCAGGGTACTACAATGAGCAGTTCTTC.

On this clone: The identical CDR3 is also encoded by other nucleotide sequences in the sample. The CDR3 spells CASSIGGGGETQYF. In nucleotides, the CDR3 is TGTGCCAGTAGTATTGGTGGGGGAGGGGAGACCCAGTACTTC. V usage is TRBV19 and J usage is TRBJ2-5; the match to TRBD2 covers 7 bases. Trimming cost V 3 bases and J 5 bases; bases outside gene matches: 6. The CDR3 has 14 amino acids. Looked up from germline, CDR1 is LNHDA and CDR2 is SQIVND (reference sequence).

This clone has just one count. The chain recombines TRBV7-2 with TRBJ2-5; D ambiguous. Germline V gene sequence: CDR1 SGHTA, CDR2 FQGNSA. V was shortened by 5 bases and J by 3 bases, with 7 bases between the two germline ends. The CDR3 totals 12 residues. Written as DNA, the CDR3 is TGTGCCAGCAGCGTTAGAAAAGAGACCCAGTACTTC. This translates into CASSVRKETQYF.

The rearrangement uses TRBV29-1 and TRBJ2-7; tentatively, D is TRBD1 (7 bases). Germline V CDR1 and CDR2: SQVTM, ANQGSEA. The CDR3 totals 14 residues. The germline V and J ends were trimmed by 6 bases and 7 bases, with 22 bases remaining between them. The CDR3 coding sequence is TGCAGCGTCGTCCCCGTTACAGGGGCGGGAGAGCAGTACTTC. Translating gives CSVVPVTGAGEQYF.

This clone was counted only a few times. J is TRBJ1-1 and V is TRBV19; D is unresolved. The germline V and J ends were trimmed by 3 bases and 11 bases, with 10 bases remaining between them. The length of the CDR3 is 11 residues. Germline CDR1 reads LNHDA; CDR2 reads SQIVND (reference sequence). CDR3 bases: TGTGCCAGTAGTATGGCCTTCGCGGCTTTCTTT. This translates into CASSMAFAAFF.

The chain links TRBV9 to TRBJ2-3, with 8 bases identical to TRBD2. V gave up 4 bases and J gave up 3 bases; unmatched junction bases: 4. Germline-derived CDR1 and CDR2 are SGDLS and YYNGEE. The CDR3 consists of 14 residues. The CDR3 loop reads CASSTGTRTDTQYF. The CDR3 coding sequence is TGTGCCAGCAGCACCGGGACTAGAACAGATACGCAGTATTTT.

The chain joins TRBV18 to TRBJ2-6, with a possible D match to TRBD1 (6 bases). Germline CDR1 and CDR2: KGHSH and LQKENI. V was trimmed by 3 bases and J by 15 bases, leaving 21 bases between them. The CDR3 is made up of 15 amino acids. CDR3 nucleotides: TGTGCCAGCTCACCCGTCGGACAGCCCGAGGTAGCCCTGACTTTC. The encoded protein is CASSPVGQPEVALTF.

The chain joins TRBV19 to TRBJ2-1, with 9 positions matching TRBD2. The ends lost 4 bases at V and 6 bases at J; junction bases unmatched: 10. The germline V gene has CDR1 LNHDA and CDR2 SQIVND (reference sequence). The CDR3 covers 16 residues. The CDR3 coding sequence is TGTGCCAGTAGTACAATAGCGGGGGTAAGAGTCAATGAGCAGTTCTTC. Amino acid sequence: CASSTIAGVRVNEQFF.

The genes are TRBV18 and TRBJ2-1, with D hard to call. The CDR3 is 15 amino acids. Germline-derived CDR1 and CDR2 are KGHSH and LQKENI. The V gene lost 3 bases and the J gene lost 0 bases, with 9 bases spanning the gap. This chain's CDR3 is CASSPQTNSYNEQFF. CDR3 DNA: TGTGCCAGCTCACCCCAGACAAACTCCTACAATGAGCAGTTCTTC.

This chain joins TRBV5-4 and TRBJ1-1; D is perhaps TRBD1 (5 bases). The V end was cut by 3 bases, the J end by 0 bases, with 15 bases between. Germline values: CDR1 SGHNT, CDR2 YYREEE (reference sequence). The CDR3 covers 16 residues. CDR3 in DNA: TGTGCCAGCAGCTCCCATGGGGGATCCATGAACACTGAAGCTTTCTTT. Amino acids: CASSSHGGSMNTEAFF.